The 8 T cell receptor beta chains listed next were all sequenced from one sample in a study of blood T cell repertoires in COVID-19 (dated by TCRdb to 2018 to 2020). Libraries were made using the immunoSEQ multiplex PCR assay. Imported from immuneACCESS, the table was reduced by TCRdb to in-frame sequences with V and J called. These copies leave out some clones; in studies compared against another copy, an unresolved V gene accounts for under half, and the cause of the remainder is not known. Present in this sample are about 240,000 clones, 82% of which were seen just once. The top ten clones comprise around an eighth of the sample. The sample taken for sequencing was peripheral blood. The source is a woman aged 60 to 75 with active or convalescent COVID-19.

The genes are TRBV2 and TRBJ2-2; 9 positions match TRBD1. In germline, CDR1 is SNHLY, CDR2 FYNNEI. Unmatched junction bases numbered 9, after V lost 10 bases and J lost 9 bases. This CDR3 has 13 amino acids. In nucleotides, the CDR3 is TGTGCCACGCGTCCGGGACAGGGTAGGGAGCTGTTTTTT. Translating gives CATRPGQGRELFF.

The chain links TRBV29-1 to TRBJ2-7, with D tentatively TRBD2 (5 bases). With 4 bases removed from V and 6 bases from J, the gap between germline ends came to 13 bases. Germline CDR1 is SQVTM and CDR2 is ANQGSEA. This CDR3 comprises 12 residues. The CDR3 coding sequence is TGCAGCGTTGTTGGCCCCAGCGGCGAGCAGTACTTC. It encodes CSVVGPSGEQYF.

This CDR3 is CASSPSSGGTDTQYF. Here the CDR3 DNA reads TGTGCCAGCTCACCTTCTTCGGGGGGCACAGATACGCAGTATTTT. The chain has TRBV18 and TRBJ2-3; tentative D call: TRBD2 (6 bases). CDR1 is KGHSH and CDR2 is LQKENI in the germline V gene. This CDR3 region has 15 residues. Trimming took 3 bases from V and 1 from J, leaving 11 bases between them.

The chain joins TRBV30 to TRBJ1-5; D is unresolved. CDR1 and CDR2 (germline): GTSNPN, SVGIG (reference sequence). Trimming cost V 1 base and J 5 bases, with 12 bases left between them. The CDR3 has 14 amino acids. CDR3 in DNA: TGTGCCTGGAGTGCCCTAACAGAGTATCAGCCCCAGCATTTT. Residues: CAWSALTEYQPQHF.

The genes are TRBV13 and TRBJ2-5; 11 bases line up with TRBD1. The CDR3 has 15 residues. Germline V gives CDR1 PRHDT, CDR2 FYEKMQ (reference sequence). Trimming at V came to 2 bases and at J to 3 bases, leaving 2 bases not matched to a gene. CDR3 region: CASSLRGQGEETQYF. The DNA of the CDR3 is TGTGCCAGCAGCTTAAGGGGACAGGGGGAAGAGACCCAGTACTTC.

This rearrangement joins TRBV18 to TRBJ2-2, with D unclear. Germline values: CDR1 KGHSH, CDR2 LQKENI. The CDR3 is 15 amino acids. V was pared by 3 bases and J by 1 base, with 9 bases between. Written as DNA, the CDR3 is TGTGCCAGCTCACCCCGGTCCTTGAACACCGGGGAGCTGTTTTTT. Its protein product is CASSPRSLNTGELFF. The variable domain in full, with the rest retrieved from reference TRBV18 and TRBJ2-2, is NAGVMQNPRHLVRRRGQEARLRCSPMKGHSHVYWYRQLPEEGLKFMVYLQKENIIDESGMPKERFSAEFPKEGPSILRIQQVVRGDSAAYFCASSPRSLNTGELFFGEGSRLTVL.

The chain uses TRBV5-1 and TRBJ1-1, with 11 positions matching TRBD1. The germline gives CDR1 SGHRS, CDR2 YFSETQ. The J segment lost 1 base and the V segment lost 4 bases, leaving 9 bases of the junction unmatched. This CDR3 contains 17 residues. CDR3 DNA: TGCGCCAGCAGCACCGGACAGGGGGCTTTTAAGAACACTGAAGCTTTCTTT. Protein: CASSTGQGAFKNTEAFF.

The chain links TRBV18 to TRBJ2-7; D is possibly TRBD1 (5 bases). The V gene's germline CDR1 is KGHSH and CDR2 LQKENI. Trimming stripped 3 bases from V and 6 bases from J, with 18 bases between. The CDR3 loop spans 15 amino acids. The chain's CDR3 is CASSPPERRTSEQYF. For the CDR3, the DNA is TGTGCCAGCTCACCTCCAGAGAGAAGGACAAGCGAGCAGTACTTC.